This TCR beta chain was recovered during a study of T cell responses to AZD1222 COVID-19 vaccine. Turning to the study itself: Timing groups of about 4 and about 12 weeks for second doses were pooled. Notes on the study in general: Unmutated variant regions are reportedly targeted by nearly half of spike-specific TCRs.

This CDR3 spans 13 amino acids. V lost 5 bases and J 4 bases, leaving 11 bases between the germline ends. Germline values: CDR1 LGHDT, CDR2 YNNKEL (reference sequence). Only a few counts were recorded for this clone. Its antigen is as yet unknown. TCRdb's copy holds only in-frame clones and misses some; the assay was immunoSEQ multiplex PCR. The table lists 100,000 to 150,000 clones, 80% to 90% of them singletons. The sequencing used peripheral blood, collected on day 0 of AZD1222 vaccination. This sequence joins TRBV3-1 (or the pseudogene TRBV3-2) and TRBJ1-2; D is unclear. The sequence was obtained from an adult in good health. The CDR3 DNA sequence: TGTGCCAGCAGCATCAGTTCTACCTATGGCTACACCTTC. Amino acids: CASSISSTYGYTF.